This TCR beta chain was recovered during a study of blood T cell repertoires in COVID-19. Study-wide background: The cDNA or gDNA used as material had been derived from T cells, B-cell-depleted T cells, or PBMCs.

The CDR3 runs to 14 residues. Trimming stripped 2 bases from V and 3 bases from J, with 14 bases between. Germline V lookup: CDR1 SQVTM, CDR2 ANQGSEA. As handled by the study authors: Reference gene primer amplification yielded estimated nucleated cell counts. Profiling relied on immunoSEQ multiplex PCR, and the TCRdb table lists in-frame clones only, not all of them. V and J calls and clone size come straight from that table; D and trimming were deduced from the DNA. The sample has about 26,000 clones, around 90% seen once. The sequence derives from a human donor in a cohort sampled during active COVID-19. The donor label of this sample is uncertain. J is TRBJ2-7 and V is TRBV29-1; perhaps TRBD1 as D (7 bases). Sequenced input: peripheral blood. Here the CDR3 reads CSVESGQGGYEQYF. The CDR3 nucleotides read TGCAGCGTTGAATCCGGGCAGGGGGGCTACGAGCAGTACTTC.